A selection of T cell receptor beta chains follows, all from one sample in a study of TIL therapy for anti-PD-1-resistant metastatic lung cancer. Libraries were prepared by immunoSEQ multiplex PCR; TCRdb keeps only in-frame clonotypes and omits some of them. The sample shows tens of thousands of clones, roughly 70% of them seen only once. Sequences were derived from blood, sampled at baseline. The receptors were gathered from a person aged 25 to 79 with non-small cell lung cancer. Both conserved end residues are part of each CDR3. The D gene is left open where the match is weak. Size is omitted from some rows. Given values are once, few, many or a class for expanded clones.

j_call | v_call | clone_size | d_call | cdr3_aa | cdr3_nt
TRBJ2-7 | TRBV7-9 | few | TRBD2 | CASSRPTSGRIYEQYF | TGTGCCAGCAGCCGCCCTACTAGCGGGAGGATCTACGAGCAGTACTTC
TRBJ1-5 | TRBV2 | few | NA | CASRPERDQPQHF | TGTGCCAGCAGACCTGAAAGAGATCAGCCCCAGCATTTT
TRBJ2-1 | TRBV11-3 | few | TRBD2 | CASSFHPGGAGASYNEQFF | TGTGCCAGCAGCTTCCACCCCGGGGGGGCGGGGGCCTCCTACAATGAGCAGTTCTTC
TRBJ2-1 | TRBV6-5 | NA | TRBD1 | CASRPGTGPYNEQFF | TGTGCCAGCAGACCCGGGACAGGGCCATACAATGAGCAGTTCTTC
TRBJ1-2 | TRBV2 | once | NA | CASSPGDWGYGYTF | TGTGCCAGCAGCCCCGGGGACTGGGGGTATGGCTACACCTTC
TRBJ2-2 | TRBV7-2 | NA | NA | CASSPIVSNTGELFF | TGTGCCAGCAGCCCTATAGTTTCGAACACCGGGGAGCTGTTTTTT
TRBJ1-2 | TRBV29-1 | few | NA | CSVGGSYGYTF | TGCAGCGTTGGAGGCTCCTATGGCTACACCTTC
TRBJ2-2 | TRBV11-2 | NA | TRBD2 | CASSLGSGGVLGTGELFF | TGTGCCAGCAGCTTGGGTAGCGGGGGGGTGTTGGGCACCGGGGAGCTGTTTTTT
TRBJ1-4 | TRBV10-3 | NA | TRBD1 | CAISAGQGDEKLFF | TGTGCCATCAGTGCTGGACAGGGGGATGAAAAACTGTTTTTT
TRBJ2-2 | TRBV4-3 | NA | TRBD1 | CASSQAGTGVDGELFF | TGCGCCAGCAGCCAAGCCGGGACAGGGGTTGACGGGGAGCTGTTTTTT
TRBJ2-7 | TRBV5-5 | NA | TRBD2 | CASRSGGAYHEQYF | TGTGCCAGCAGAAGCGGGGGGGCCTACCACGAGCAGTACTTC
TRBJ2-7 | TRBV7-8 | NA | NA | CASSLALSLEQYF | TGTGCCAGCAGCTTAGCGCTCTCGTTGGAGCAGTACTTC
TRBJ2-7 | TRBV7-2 | NA | TRBD2 | CASSWGLAGDYEQYF | TGTGCCAGCAGCTGGGGACTAGCGGGAGACTACGAGCAGTACTTC
TRBJ1-5 | TRBV6-5 | NA | NA | CASRESNQPQHF | TGTGCCAGCAGGGAGAGCAATCAGCCCCAGCATTTT
TRBJ1-3 | TRBV6-5 | NA | TRBD1 | CASSYQGAPGNTIYF | TGTGCCAGCAGTTACCAGGGGGCGCCTGGAAACACCATATATTTT
TRBJ1-2 | TRBV4-2 | NA | NA | CASSQDYRGGSFSYGYTF | TGTGCCAGCAGCCAAGATTACCGGGGAGGATCTTTTTCCTATGGCTACACCTTC
TRBJ2-5 | TRBV12-5 | NA | NA | CASGLVLGQNQETQYF | TGTGCTAGTGGTTTGGTACTTGGGCAGAACCAAGAGACCCAGTACTTC
TRBJ2-7 | TRBV11-2 | NA | TRBD1 | CASSSTGTGVRYEQYF | TGTGCCAGCAGCTCCACTGGGACAGGGGTACGATACGAGCAGTACTTC
TRBJ1-2 | TRBV7-8 | few | TRBD1 | CASSYRILLQGAHGYTF | TGTGCCAGCAGCTACCGTATTCTCCTTCAGGGGGCGCATGGCTACACCTTC
TRBJ2-4 | TRBV11-3 | once | NA | CASSLPDGKNIQYF | TGTGCCAGCAGCTTACCGGACGGAAAAAACATTCAGTACTTC
TRBJ1-1 | TRBV30 | few | NA | CAWNRVYTEAFF | TGTGCCTGGAACAGGGTCTACACTGAAGCTTTCTTT
TRBJ2-1 | TRBV29-1 | once | NA | CSVEQAYNEQFF | TGCAGCGTTGAGCAGGCCTACAATGAGCAGTTCTTC
TRBJ2-7 | TRBV11-2 | few | TRBD1 | CASTRDSYEQYF | TGTGCCAGCACCCGGGACAGTTACGAGCAGTACTTC
TRBJ2-1 | TRBV27 | NA | NA | CASSFNGPRWDEQFF | TGTGCCAGCAGTTTCAATGGCCCCCGGTGGGATGAGCAGTTCTTC
TRBJ1-2 | TRBV7-9 | NA | TRBD1 | CASSKWDSGSPGYTF | TGTGCCAGCAGCAAATGGGACAGCGGTTCGCCTGGCTACACCTTC
TRBJ1-1 | TRBV7-2 | NA | NA | CASSSFGPSEAFF | TGTGCCAGCAGCTCTTTCGGGCCCTCTGAAGCTTTCTTT
TRBJ2-4 | TRBV21-1 | NA | NA | CASSRGPKNIQYF | TGTGCCAGCAGTCGGGGACCCAAAAACATTCAGTACTTC
TRBJ1-6 | TRBV14 | medium-sized | NA | CASSQVSWGSPLHF | TGTGCCAGCAGCCAAGTCTCTTGGGGTTCACCCCTCCACTTT
TRBJ1-1 | TRBV11-3 | few | TRBD1 | CASSIGTGRGTEAFF | TGTGCCAGCAGCATCGGGACAGGGCGAGGCACTGAAGCTTTCTTT